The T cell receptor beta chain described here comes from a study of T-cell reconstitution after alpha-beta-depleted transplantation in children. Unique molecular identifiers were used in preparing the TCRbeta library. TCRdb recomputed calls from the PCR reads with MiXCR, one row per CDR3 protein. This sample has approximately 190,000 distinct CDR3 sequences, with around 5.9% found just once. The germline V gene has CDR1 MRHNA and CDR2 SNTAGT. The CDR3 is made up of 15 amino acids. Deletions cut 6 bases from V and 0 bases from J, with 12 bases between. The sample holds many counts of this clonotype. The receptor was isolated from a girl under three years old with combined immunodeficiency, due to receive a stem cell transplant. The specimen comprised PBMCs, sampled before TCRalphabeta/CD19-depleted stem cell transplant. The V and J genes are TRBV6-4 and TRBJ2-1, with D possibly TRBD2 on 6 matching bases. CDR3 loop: CASRGVAASYNEQFF. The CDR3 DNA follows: TGTGCCAGCAGGGGGGTAGCGGCCTCCTACAATGAGCAGTTCTTC.